The 27 T cell receptor beta chains reported below all come from one sample, sequenced in a study of metastatic and nonmetastatic thyroid tumors. MiXCR was used by TCRdb to re-call the PCR reads. The sample carries around 20,000 clones, about 19% recorded once. Thyroid surgery was preceded by no treatment in any patient. Sequencing input: tumor tissue. Receptors were obtained from a female donor with papillary thyroid cancer or a benign thyroid nodule (not recorded which). Some clones in this sample may be carry-over from other donors' samples.

This clone is medium-sized. This sequence joins TRBV27 and TRBJ1-1; tentative D call: TRBD1 (5 bases). CDR1 MNHEY and CDR2 SMNVEV come from the germline V gene (reference sequence). Trimming shortened V by 2 bases and J by 2 bases, and 6 bases separated the two germline ends. The length of the CDR3 is 13 residues. The chain's CDR3 is CASSLGGNTEAFF. CDR3 in DNA: TGTGCCAGCAGTTTAGGGGGTAACACTGAAGCTTTCTTT.

This clone appeared many times. The chain is built from TRBV2 and TRBJ1-2, with no clear D. CDR1 and CDR2 (germline): SNHLY, FYNNEI. With 3 bases removed from V and 9 bases from J, the gap between germline ends came to 14 bases. CDR3 length: 13 residues. The CDR3 DNA reads as TGTGCCAGCAGTGACGACGGTGCAGCACGCTACACCTTC. Translation gives CASSDDGAARYTF.

V and J are TRBV6-6 and TRBJ2-1; 13 bases are a match to TRBD2. This CDR3 has 18 amino acids. V lost 2 bases, J lost 6 bases, and 10 bases stayed unmatched. Germline values: CDR1 MNHNY, CDR2 SVGAGI (reference sequence). The chain's CDR3 is CASSYPRTSGRWVNEQFF. For the CDR3, the DNA is TGTGCCAGCAGTTACCCACGGACTAGCGGGAGATGGGTCAATGAGCAGTTCTTC.

The chain combines TRBV6-5 with TRBJ1-3; 7 bases line up with TRBD1. CDR1 is MNHEY, CDR2 SVGAGI, per germline. Trimming at V came to 1 base and at J to 3 bases, leaving 9 bases not matched to a gene. The CDR3 runs 17 residues. CDR3 protein: CASSYFKQGTGGNTIYF. For the CDR3, the DNA is TGTGCCAGCAGTTACTTCAAACAGGGGACGGGTGGAAACACCATATATTTT.

This clone was seen at least ten times. The chain has TRBV5-1 and TRBJ2-1; weak D call: TRBD2 (6 bases). CDR1 and CDR2 (germline): SGHRS, YFSETQ. This CDR3 has 19 amino acids. V was trimmed by 7 bases and J by 4 bases, leaving 30 bases between them. The CDR3 loop reads CASGWTMFGTRALYNEQFF. CDR3 DNA: TGCGCCAGCGGCTGGACTATGTTTGGGACCCGTGCCCTATACAATGAGCAGTTCTTC.

In its sample, this clone was seen many times. The chain joins TRBV5-4 to TRBJ1-1; tentative D call: TRBD1 (5 bases). CDR3 length: 15 amino acids. Germline CDR1 is SGHNT and CDR2 is YYREEE (reference sequence). V was clipped by 0 bases and J by 5 bases, with 14 bases between them. CDR3 nucleotides: TGTGCCAGCAGCTTGGATCGGGGGAGAGGAACTGAAGCTTTCTTT. It specifies CASSLDRGRGTEAFF.

CDR3 in amino acids: CASSIQGIGLNTEAFF. DNA of the CDR3: TGCGCCAGCAGCATACAGGGGATCGGGTTGAACACTGAAGCTTTCTTT. V is TRBV5-1 and J is TRBJ1-1; TRBD1 agrees at 7 bases. V dropped 4 bases and J dropped 0; count of bases not matched to a gene: 9. Per germline, CDR1 SGHRS and CDR2 YFSETQ. The CDR3 contains 16 residues.

This clone was counted ten times or more. V usage is TRBV20-1 and J usage is TRBJ2-1; no reliable D call. CDR1 is DFQATT and CDR2 is SNEGSKA in the germline V gene (reference sequence). Between the trimmed V and J ends, which lost 4 bases and 3 bases, there was a span of 4 bases. The CDR3 has 11 amino acids. CDR3 DNA: TGCAGTGCTACCCACTACAATGAGCAGTTCTTC. The encoded protein is CSATHYNEQFF.

This clone was seen once. The rearrangement uses TRBV20-1 and TRBJ1-1; possible D gene TRBD1, 6 bases. V was cut by 1 base and J by 8 bases, with 14 bases left in between. The germline V gene has CDR1 DFQATT and CDR2 SNEGSKA (reference sequence). This CDR3 contains 13 residues. The CDR3 spells CSARAEAGAEAFF. The CDR3 DNA is TGCAGTGCTAGAGCGGAGGCGGGGGCGGAAGCTTTCTTT.

Only a few counts were recorded for this clone. As the CDR3 is not closed by the conserved phenylalanine or tryptophan, this likely results from a read error. The CDR3 here is CASGSYRGAGELFS. The CDR3 DNA is TGTGCCAGCGGGTCCTACAGGGGCGCTGGGGAGCTGTTTTCT. The rearrangement links TRBV2 to TRBJ2-2, with 7 bases fitting TRBD1. This CDR3 has 14 amino acids. Looked up from germline, CDR1 is SNHLY and CDR2 is FYNNEI. The J segment lost 8 bases and the V segment lost 8 bases, leaving 11 bases of the junction unmatched.

This chain uses TRBV20-1 with TRBJ2-7; 7 positions agree with TRBD2. The CDR3 runs to 15 residues. V shed 5 bases, J shed 3 bases, and the junction held 13 bases outside the gene matches. The V gene's germline CDR1 is DFQATT and CDR2 SNEGSKA (reference sequence). The CDR3 is CSAPLPQGGSYEQYF. The DNA of the CDR3 is TGCAGTGCTCCCCTCCCTCAGGGAGGGAGCTACGAGCAGTACTTC.

Ten or more counts support this clone. This sequence joins TRBV7-2 and TRBJ2-1; D not resolved. Germline CDR1 is SGHTA and CDR2 is FQGNSA. The CDR3 consists of 12 residues. Trimming shortened V by 5 bases and J by 1 base, and 3 bases separated the two germline ends. CDR3 sequence reads: CASSKSYNEQFF. CDR3 nucleotide sequence: TGTGCCAGCAGCAAGTCCTACAATGAGCAGTTCTTC.

This clone was seen at least ten times. The V call is TRBV6-1, the J call TRBJ2-2, with 8 bases lining up with TRBD2. The V gene's germline CDR1 is MNHNS and CDR2 SASEGT. With 9 bases clipped from V and 3 bases from J, the junction kept 3 bases outside the gene matches. There are 13 residues in the CDR3. The CDR3 DNA is TGTGCCAGTTATAGCGGGGACACCGGGGAGCTGTTTTTT. This codes for CASYSGDTGELFF.

This clone was observed many times. Other DNA sequences in this specimen translate into the identical CDR3. The chain carries TRBV19 and TRBJ2-1, with D possibly matching TRBD1 (5 bases). The length of the CDR3 is 15 residues. V dropped 0 bases and J dropped 5 bases, with 11 bases sitting between them. Germline CDR1 LNHDA, CDR2 SQIVND (reference sequence). Here the CDR3 DNA reads TGTGCCAGTAGTATAGAAGGGGCTATCGACAATGAGCAGTTCTTC. Its protein product is CASSIEGAIDNEQFF.

This clone is labeled large. The V and J genes are TRBV2 and TRBJ1-2; a possible D gene is TRBD1 (5 bases). This CDR3 is built from 15 residues. Trimming took 4 bases from V and 8 from J, leaving 20 bases between them. CDR1 is SNHLY, CDR2 FYNNEI, per germline. The CDR3 nucleotides read TGTGCCAGCAGTGGAGGGTTTCAGGGAATAGGAGGCTACACCTTC. This translates into CASSGGFQGIGGYTF.

This clone is medium-sized by share. The chain employs TRBV6-1 and TRBJ1-1; 8 bases map to TRBD1. The trim removed 4 bases at V and 5 bases at J, leaving 9 bases unmatched. The germline CDR1 and CDR2 sequences are MNHNS and SASEGT. The CDR3 contains 15 residues. CDR3 amino acids: CASSGHWTGKTEAFF. DNA for the CDR3: TGTGCCAGCAGTGGCCATTGGACAGGGAAAACTGAAGCTTTCTTT.

The V call is TRBV11-1, the J call TRBJ1-6, with D unclear. CDR1 and CDR2 (germline): SGHAT, FQDESV (reference sequence). The V end lost 2 bases, the J end lost 8 bases, and 16 bases lay between the germline ends. The CDR3 length is 16 residues. The CDR3 spells CASSLSPTEFDSPLHF. CDR3 bases: TGTGCCAGCAGCTTAAGTCCCACAGAGTTCGATTCACCCCTCCACTTT.

This clone was detected ten times or more. The sample contains more than one DNA sequence encoding this CDR3. The chain combines TRBV3-1 with TRBJ2-4, with 8 bases matching TRBD1. This CDR3 is built from 14 residues. Losses at the gene ends were 4 bases for V and 2 bases for J; bases not matched to a gene: 1. Germline loops: CDR1 LGHDT, CDR2 YNNKEL (reference sequence). The DNA for the CDR3 is TGTGCCAGCAGCCGACAGGGGTCCAAAAACATTCAGTACTTC. Its protein is CASSRQGSKNIQYF.

About this clone itself: One end of the junction is discordant with germline, which a read error may explain. The J gene is TRBJ2-3, the V gene TRBV7-7, with 11 bases that match TRBD2. CDR1 and CDR2 from the germline V gene are SSHAT and FNYEAQ (reference sequence). The CDR3 spans 14 residues. The CDR3 loop is CASSLRLAGYTQYF. In DNA form, the CDR3 reads TGTGCTAGCAGCTTACGACTAGCGGGATATACGCAGTATTTT.

This clone counts as medium-sized. V usage is TRBV5-8 and J usage is TRBJ1-1; the D gene is possibly TRBD1 (6 bases). CDR3 size: 15 residues. Germline assignment: CDR1 SGHTS and CDR2 YDEGEE. Trimming removed 3 bases at V and 1 base at J, with 13 bases between. Here the CDR3 reads CASSSMNRANTEAFF. DNA for the CDR3: TGTGCCAGCAGCTCCATGAACAGGGCGAACACTGAAGCTTTCTTT. The whole variable domain, remainder taken from reference TRBV5-8 and TRBJ1-1, is EAGVTQSPTHLIKTRGQQATLRCSPISGHTSVYWYQQALGLGLQFLLWYDEGEERNRGNFPPRFSGRQFPNYSSELNVNALELEDSALYLCASSSMNRANTEAFFGQGTRLTVV.

This clone has at least ten counts. This chain uses TRBV20-1 with TRBJ1-1; D unclear. Deletions cut 2 bases from V and 3 bases from J, with 7 bases between. The germline V gene has CDR1 DFQATT and CDR2 SNEGSKA (reference sequence). This CDR3 has 12 amino acids. The CDR3 DNA reads TGCAGTGCTAGACCTAGAGACACTGAAGCTTTCTTT. This codes for CSARPRDTEAFF.

The rearrangement uses TRBV3-1 and TRBJ1-1; D unresolved. The CDR3 totals 14 residues. Trimming took off 0 bases at V and 3 bases at J, with 8 bases between the two ends. Germline assignment: CDR1 LGHDT and CDR2 YNNKEL (reference sequence). CDR3 in DNA: TGTGCCAGCAGCCAAGATTGGACGGACACTGAAGCTTTCTTT. Protein sequence: CASSQDWTDTEAFF.

In its sample, this clone ranks as medium-sized. The gene calls are TRBV7-2 and TRBJ1-1; D might be TRBD1 (5 bases). This CDR3 comprises 17 residues. The germline gives CDR1 SGHTA, CDR2 FQGNSA. V was clipped by 6 bases and J by 5 bases, with 25 bases between them. CDR3: CASSLVGGGSRGTEAFF. CDR3 DNA sequence: TGTGCCAGCAGTTTGGTCGGGGGGGGTAGTCGAGGTACTGAAGCTTTCTTT.

The gene calls are TRBV30 and TRBJ1-2, with a weak D call TRBD1 (5 bases). The germline V and J ends were trimmed by 1 base and 2 bases, with 5 bases remaining between them. This CDR3 comprises 12 residues. Germline loops: CDR1 GTSNPN, CDR2 SVGIG (reference sequence). CDR3 nucleotides: TGTGCCTGGAGTGCAGGGAACTATGGCTACACCTTC. Its protein product is CAWSAGNYGYTF.

This clone was found many times. This chain joins TRBV6-5 and TRBJ1-4; D remains unclear. Germline CDR1 is MNHEY and CDR2 is SVGAGI. The CDR3 has 15 residues. V lost 1 base, J lost 1 base, and 7 bases lay in between. CDR3 loop: CASSYLGRTNEKLFF. In nucleotides, the CDR3 is TGTGCCAGCAGTTACTTGGGCAGAACTAATGAAAAACTGTTTTTT.

The chain uses TRBV2 and TRBJ2-7; 14 nucleotides agree with TRBD2. The CDR3 is 15 amino acids. The germline V gene encodes CDR1 SNHLY and CDR2 FYNNEI. The V and J ends lost 6 bases and 3 bases, in that order; junction bases with no gene match: 4. The CDR3 nucleotides are TGTGCCAGCAGAACCGGACTAGCGGGGGGCTACGAGCAGTACTTC. Translating it yields CASRTGLAGGYEQYF.

This chain connects TRBV20-1 to TRBJ2-5; D not resolved. There are 10 residues in the CDR3. V shed 7 bases and J shed 5 bases, with 8 bases lying between them. Germline lookup yields CDR1 DFQATT and CDR2 SNEGSKA (reference sequence). The DNA of the CDR3 is TGCAGTGTGCGCGATGAGACCCAGTACTTC. Encoded protein: CSVRDETQYF.